The rows below give T cell receptor beta chains drawn from one sample of a study of T cells in Graves' hyperthyroidism and ophthalmopathy. TCRdb used MiXCR to reprocess the multiplex PCR reads, holding one entry per CDR3 protein. The sample lists approximately 600,000 distinct CDR3 sequences; 14% were seen once. The source material was blood. Receptors were obtained from a woman between 18 and 29 years old with Graves' ophthalmopathy. Both conserved end residues are part of each CDR3. Each record gives: V gene, J gene, D gene, clone size, CDR3 protein, CDR3 DNA. A D gene is named only where the DNA matches it firmly. Some rows have no size entry. The others give once, few or many, or a class for an expanded clone.

TRBV7-3	TRBJ2-5	TRBD2	many	CASSPETSGSGKTQYF	TGTGCCAGCAGCCCTGAGACTAGCGGGAGTGGGAAGACCCAGTACTTC
TRBV14	TRBJ2-1	-	many	CASSQEWGVSYNEQFF	TGTGCCAGCAGCCAAGAGTGGGGCGTCTCCTACAATGAGCAGTTCTTC
TRBV28	TRBJ2-7	-	many	CASSLVGQPYEQYF	TGTGCCAGCAGTTTAGTGGGACAACCCTACGAGCAGTACTTC
TRBV20-1	TRBJ2-7	TRBD1	many	CSASKGTGGSYEQYF	TGCAGTGCTAGTAAAGGGACAGGGGGGTCCTACGAGCAGTACTTC
TRBV2	TRBJ1-1	-	many	CASTKQVYTEAFF	TGTGCCAGCACCAAACAGGTCTACACTGAAGCTTTCTTT
TRBV3-1	TRBJ2-5	-	many	CASSQGPRETQYF	TGTGCCAGCAGCCAGGGCCCCCGAGAGACCCAGTACTTC
TRBV18	TRBJ2-5	TRBD2	few	CASSPPGLEGETQYF	TGTGCCAGCTCACCCCCGGGACTAGAAGGGGAGACCCAGTACTTC
TRBV2	TRBJ1-3	-	many	CASIWDSGNTIYF	TGTGCCAGCATATGGGACTCTGGAAACACCATATATTTT
TRBV9	TRBJ1-1	-	many	CASSTGTEAFF	TGTGCCAGCAGCACCGGCACTGAAGCTTTCTTT
TRBV28	TRBJ2-5	-	many	CASTPGHTAIATQYF	TGTGCCAGCACTCCCGGACATACCGCCATTGCGACCCAGTACTTC
TRBV14	TRBJ1-2	-	few	CASSPYTGSHWGYTF	TGTGCCAGCAGCCCCTACACAGGATCCCATTGGGGCTACACCTTC
TRBV5-5	TRBJ1-2	TRBD1	many	CASSQTAEESTGRGYTF	TGTGCCAGCAGCCAAACGGCAGAAGAGTCGACAGGGAGGGGCTACACCTTC
TRBV6-2/TRBV6-3	TRBJ2-7	-	-	CASSFASNYEQYF	TGTGCCAGCAGTTTCGCTTCCAACTACGAGCAGTACTTC
TRBV30	TRBJ2-1	TRBD2	few	CAWIHGTSGLNYNEQFF	TGTGCCTGGATCCACGGGACTAGCGGGCTTAACTACAATGAGCAGTTCTTC
TRBV4-3	TRBJ1-2	-	few	CASSQEQGYGYTF	TGCGCCAGCAGCCAAGAACAGGGTTATGGCTACACCTTC
TRBV11-2	TRBJ1-1	-	few	CASGGVGVGTEAFF	TGTGCCAGCGGCGGGGTTGGCGTTGGCACTGAAGCTTTCTTT
TRBV7-9	TRBJ2-2	TRBD2	many	CASSGSGRANTGELFF	TGTGCCAGCAGCGGTAGCGGGAGGGCGAACACCGGGGAGCTGTTTTTT
TRBV28	TRBJ2-7	TRBD2	-	CASKGGAPYEQYF	TGTGCCAGCAAGGGAGGGGCTCCCTACGAGCAGTACTTC
TRBV11-2	TRBJ2-2	TRBD1	-	CASSHARQGGLRAGTGELFF	TGTGCCAGCAGCCACGCCCGACAGGGCGGACTCAGGGCGGGCACCGGGGAGCTGTTTTTT
TRBV10-3	TRBJ2-3	-	-	CAVLIEGGTDTQYF	TGTGCCGTGCTAATAGAAGGGGGGACAGATACGCAGTATTTT
TRBV20-1	TRBJ2-5	-	many	CSAEWDVKETQYF	TGCAGTGCCGAGTGGGATGTAAAAGAGACCCAGTACTTC
TRBV4-3	TRBJ1-2	-	-	CASSQTTLTNYGYTF	TGCGCCAGCAGCCAGACGACACTTACTAACTATGGCTACACCTTC
TRBV19	TRBJ2-7	TRBD1	few	CASSSDRANEQYF	TGTGCCAGTAGCTCTGACAGGGCCAACGAGCAGTACTTC
TRBV18	TRBJ1-5	TRBD1	many	CASSPDRVDQPQHF	TGTGCCAGCTCACCAGACAGGGTTGATCAGCCCCAGCATTTT
TRBV29-1	TRBJ1-2	-	few	CSVEEGQKGGVLLAF	TGCAGCGTTGAAGAAGGGCAAAAGGGGGGGGTACTACTAGCCTTC
TRBV20-1	TRBJ2-1	TRBD2	many	CSARYLGGRHEQFF	TGCAGTGCTAGATACCTCGGCGGGAGGCATGAGCAGTTCTTC
TRBV27	TRBJ2-1	TRBD2	many	CASSITGLAGYEQFF	TGTGCCAGCAGTATCACGGGACTAGCGGGATATGAGCAGTTCTTC